A selection of T cell receptor beta chains follows, all from one sample in a study of T cell repertoires in aging, cancer and after chemotherapy. TCRdb reprocessed the multiplex PCR reads with MiXCR, giving one entry per CDR3 protein. Of 20,000 or so distinct CDR3 sequences in the sample, approximately 35% are singletons; the top ten hold about 15%. Sample: blood. These receptors were collected from a human donor with a solid tumor. Each CDR3 is given with its conserved first and last residue. A D gene is named only where the DNA matches it firmly. Clone sizes are given selectively: once, few, many, or a class where the clone is expanded.

TRBJ2-7 TRBV5-6 - TRBD2 CASSPIRREGPYEQYF TGTGCCAGCAGCCCTATTAGGAGGGAGGGGCCCTACGAGCAGTACTTC
TRBJ2-1 TRBV6-6 few TRBD2 CASSYSTSGYNEQFF TGTGCCAGCAGTTACTCGACTAGCGGTTACAATGAGCAGTTCTTC
TRBJ2-7 TRBV20-1 - - CSARDEVSATHPYEQYF TGCAGTGCTAGAGATGAGGTCTCTGCCACGCATCCCTACGAGCAGTACTTC
TRBJ1-2 TRBV29-1 few - CSVPGGSNYGYTF TGCAGCGTCCCCGGCGGGAGCAACTATGGCTACACCTTC
TRBJ2-1 TRBV6-2/TRBV6-3 few TRBD2 CACMTSRSYNEQFF TGTGCCTGTATGACTAGCCGCTCCTACAATGAGCAGTTCTTC
TRBJ2-7 TRBV6-1 - - CASSTWGESGYEQYF TGTGCCAGCAGTACCTGGGGGGAATCGGGATACGAGCAGTACTTC
TRBJ1-1 TRBV19 - TRBD1 CASSDRGPGTEAFF TGTGCCAGTAGCGACAGGGGGCCCGGCACTGAAGCTTTCTTT
TRBJ2-7 TRBV6-5 - TRBD2 CASSEEVAGTYEQYF TGTGCCAGCAGTGAAGAGGTAGCGGGTACGTACGAGCAGTACTTC
TRBJ1-2 TRBV5-5 few TRBD1 CASSLVAMGQGFYGYTF TGTGCCAGCAGCTTGGTGGCGATGGGACAGGGGTTCTATGGCTACACCTTC
TRBJ1-6 TRBV6-1 - - CASSGAGSSYNSPLHF TGTGCCAGCAGTGGGGCGGGGAGCTCCTATAATTCACCCCTCCACTTT
TRBJ2-1 TRBV18 - - CASSPPMQGEQFF TGTGCCAGCTCACCACCAATGCAGGGTGAGCAGTTCTTC
TRBJ2-5 TRBV27 few TRBD2 CASSFGTSGSRETQYF TGTGCCAGCAGTTTTGGGACTAGCGGGAGTCGGGAGACCCAGTACTTC
TRBJ2-7 TRBV29-1 - - CSVVDIYEQYF TGCAGCGTTGTGGACATCTACGAGCAGTACTTC
TRBJ2-3 TRBV5-6 few - CASSPSLVLRTDTQYF TGTGCCAGCTCCCCCTCACTAGTACTCCGCACAGATACGCAGTATTTT
TRBJ2-7 TRBV11-2 - TRBD2 CASSLGLGVYEQYF TGTGCCAGCAGTCTCGGACTAGGGGTCTACGAGCAGTACTTC
TRBJ2-7 TRBV29-1 medium-sized TRBD1 CSVVYAGQGTYEQYF TGCAGCGTTGTGTATGCGGGACAGGGAACCTACGAGCAGTACTTC
TRBJ2-5 TRBV7-4 - - CASNPPGEKGETQYF TGTGCCAGCAACCCCCCCGGAGAGAAGGGGGAGACCCAGTACTTC
TRBJ2-1 TRBV6-1 few TRBD1 CASTARTGLSPYNEQFF TGTGCCAGCACTGCCCGGACAGGCCTATCCCCCTACAATGAGCAGTTCTTC
TRBJ1-1 TRBV19 few TRBD1 CASNFLSRDSEAFF TGTGCCAGTAATTTCCTTTCCCGGGACAGTGAAGCTTTCTTT
TRBJ1-6 TRBV13 - - CASSRGRPANSPLHF TGTGCCAGCAGCAGGGGACGGCCGGCTAATTCACCCCTCCACTTT
TRBJ1-5 TRBV12-3/TRBV12-4 - - CASSFSAGHQQPQHF TGTGCCAGCAGTTTTTCTGCCGGACACCAACAGCCCCAGCATTTT
TRBJ2-2 TRBV30 medium-sized - CAWSVWTRNTGELFF TGTGCCTGGAGTGTTTGGACACGGAACACCGGGGAGCTGTTTTTT
TRBJ2-3 TRBV19 few TRBD1 CASSGDRETDTQYF TGTGCCAGTAGTGGGGACAGGGAAACAGATACGCAGTATTTT
TRBJ2-1 TRBV15 once TRBD2 CATSRDRTSVTIYEQFF TGTGCCACCAGCAGAGATAGAACTAGCGTGACTATTTATGAGCAGTTCTTC
TRBJ2-3 TRBV5-4 medium-sized - CASSLVGGITDTQYF TGTGCCAGCAGCTTGGTGGGAGGTATCACAGATACGCAGTATTTT
TRBJ1-1 TRBV30 few - CAWNAGGLGEAFF TGTGCCTGGAATGCGGGGGGATTGGGTGAAGCTTTCTTT
TRBJ2-1 TRBV15 medium-sized - CATSGTRGPYNEQFF TGTGCCACCAGCGGAACTAGGGGCCCCTACAATGAGCAGTTCTTC
TRBJ2-7 TRBV6-2/TRBV6-3 - TRBD2 CASSYSSFSGADYEQYF TGTGCCAGCAGTTACTCGTCCTTTAGCGGGGCCGACTACGAGCAGTACTTC
TRBJ2-3 TRBV5-6 medium-sized - CASSLVGGASLDTQYF TGTGCCAGCAGCTTGGTGGGGGGCGCGTCCCTTGATACGCAGTATTTT
TRBJ1-1 TRBV6-2/TRBV6-3 few - CASSYSLSSGAKITEAFF TGTGCCAGCAGTTACTCTCTGTCCTCGGGGGCGAAGATCACTGAAGCTTTCTTT
TRBJ2-3 TRBV5-6 - - CASKDFDTDTQYF TGTGCCAGCAAGGACTTTGACACAGATACGCAGTATTTT
TRBJ2-1 TRBV19 few TRBD2 CASSAVAGTYNEQFF TGTGCCAGTAGTGCCGTAGCGGGGACCTACAATGAGCAGTTCTTC
TRBJ1-5 TRBV5-5 once - CASPGEYNQPQHF TGTGCCAGCCCAGGGGAGTATAATCAGCCCCAGCATTTT
TRBJ2-7 TRBV6-5 medium-sized - CASTRAGTTFPHEQYF TGTGCCAGCACCCGTGCCGGGACAACATTCCCCCACGAGCAGTACTTC
TRBJ1-3 TRBV5-5 - - CASSLAVGESGNTIYF TGTGCCAGCAGCTTGGCAGTGGGGGAATCTGGAAACACCATATATTTT
TRBJ1-5 TRBV5-6 - - CASSLLWDMSNQPQHF TGTGCCAGCAGCTTACTATGGGATATGAGCAATCAGCCCCAGCATTTT
TRBJ2-6 TRBV6-1 - - CASSDGISGANVLTF TGTGCCAGCAGTGATGGGATCTCTGGGGCCAACGTCCTGACTTTC
TRBJ2-1 TRBV29-1 medium-sized TRBD2 CSVEDGPSGGEVFF TGCAGCGTTGAAGATGGTCCTAGCGGGGGGGAGGTGTTCTTC
TRBJ1-5 TRBV10-1 - - CASSEGSNQPQHF TGCGCCAGCAGTGAGGGGAGCAATCAGCCCCAGCATTTT
TRBJ2-2 TRBV12-3/TRBV12-4 - TRBD1 CASSSHGTGNTGELFF TGTGCCAGCAGTAGTCACGGGACAGGGAACACCGGGGAGCTGTTTTTT
TRBJ2-7 TRBV10-3 - - CAISDSRHSYEQYF TGTGCCATCAGTGACAGCAGACACTCCTACGAGCAGTACTTC
TRBJ1-1 TRBV28 few - CASTPWGRDGVNTEAFF TGTGCCAGCACCCCCTGGGGCAGGGATGGTGTGAACACTGAAGCTTTCTTT
TRBJ1-2 TRBV30 few - CAWSVIIGYGYTF TGTGCCTGGAGTGTAATCATAGGCTATGGCTACACCTTC
TRBJ2-1 TRBV19 medium-sized - CASSIGGGSSYNEQFF TGTGCCAGTAGTATTGGGGGCGGAAGCTCCTACAATGAGCAGTTCTTC
TRBJ1-2 TRBV6-5 - - CASSYARPRGPNGYTF TGTGCCAGCAGTTACGCCCGGCCCCGGGGGCCGAATGGCTACACCTTC
TRBJ2-3 TRBV29-1 medium-sized TRBD1 CSASGTGRTDTQYF TGCAGCGCTTCCGGGACAGGGCGCACAGATACGCAGTATTTT
TRBJ1-1 TRBV6-5 few - CASSYAAGANTEAFF TGTGCCAGCAGTTATGCTGCAGGGGCGAACACTGAAGCTTTCTTT
TRBJ2-3 TRBV10-3 few TRBD1 CAIGTDLGDTDTQYF TGTGCCATCGGGACAGACCTAGGAGATACAGATACGCAGTATTTT
TRBJ1-5 TRBV6-2/TRBV6-3 - - CASSYVHQPQHF TGTGCCAGCAGTTACGTCCATCAGCCCCAGCATTTT
TRBJ2-5 TRBV12-3/TRBV12-4 - - CASSSSPRGKETQYF TGTGCCAGCAGCTCCTCTCCGCGCGGAAAAGAGACCCAGTACTTC
TRBJ2-1 TRBV19 few TRBD2 CASSSTSGSLDEQFF TGTGCCAGTAGCTCGACTAGCGGGAGTCTGGATGAGCAGTTCTTC
TRBJ2-2 TRBV19 medium-sized - CASRTRDGELFF TGTGCCAGCCGCACAAGGGACGGGGAGCTGTTTTTT
TRBJ1-2 TRBV7-2 - - CASSLDFNYGYTF TGTGCCAGCAGCCTAGATTTTAACTATGGCTACACCTTC
TRBJ1-1 TRBV15 - - CATSRPYTGPTEAFF TGTGCCACCAGCAGGCCCTACACAGGGCCCACTGAAGCTTTCTTT